One and the same sample provided the 20 T cell receptor beta chains below, sequenced in a study of T cell repertoires in cytomegalovirus infection. Their cognate antigens are unknown. TCRdb analysed the reads with MiXCR anew, one entry per CDR3 protein. The sample contains 450,000 to 600,000 distinct CDR3 sequences, approximately 40% of which appear only once. Sequences were derived from cultured PBMCs, sampled from culture after CMV antigen stimulation. Receptors were obtained from a human donor in good health (CMV status not recorded). Some clones in this sample may be carry-over from other donors' samples.

The V and J genes are TRBV10-3 and TRBJ2-5, with D perhaps assigned TRBD1 or TRBD2 (6 bases each). The CDR3 extends over 15 amino acids. Between the trimmed V and J ends, which lost 0 bases and 5 bases, there was a span of 13 bases. Germline V gene data show CDR1 as ENHRY and CDR2 as SYGVKD. The CDR3 region is CAISESKGGHETQYF. The CDR3 DNA reads as TGTGCCATCAGTGAGTCGAAGGGGGGCCATGAGACCCAGTACTTC.

This clonotype was seen a handful of times. V gene TRBV7-8 combines with J gene TRBJ2-5; either TRBD1 or TRBD2 may fit D (6 bases each). Germline-derived CDR1 and CDR2 are SGHVS and FQNEAQ. CDR3 length equals 16 residues. Between the trimmed V and J ends, which lost 1 base and 4 bases, there was a span of 16 bases. CDR3 in amino acids: CASSLVPGAKTETQYF. The CDR3 DNA follows: TGTGCCAGCAGCTTAGTACCGGGGGCCAAAACAGAGACCCAGTACTTC.

This sequence joins TRBV6-1 and TRBJ1-2; 7 nucleotides agree with TRBD1. Germline V gene lookup returns CDR1 MNHNS and CDR2 SASEGT. This CDR3 region has 15 residues. The ends lost 2 bases at V and 6 bases at J; junction bases unmatched: 9. The DNA of the CDR3 is TGTGCCAGCAGTGAAAAGTTCAGGGGGAAGGATGGCTACACCTTC. Encoded protein: CASSEKFRGKDGYTF.

This clonotype was counted between two and nine times. The DNA for the CDR3 is TGTGCCAGCAGCCCTAGCGGAATCACAGATACGCAGTATTTT. Protein product: CASSPSGITDTQYF. The rearrangement links TRBV7-2 to TRBJ2-3; 7 bases align to TRBD2. CDR1 SGHTA and CDR2 FQGNSA come from the germline V gene. The CDR3 runs to 14 residues. The junction had 4 bases not matched to a gene; V was cut back by 5 bases and J by 2 bases.

This clonotype has only one observation. The chain joins TRBV7-2 to TRBJ1-5; no clear D. The CDR3 runs to 14 residues. Looked up from germline, CDR1 is SGHTA and CDR2 is FQGNSA. V lost 5 bases to trimming and J lost 2 bases, with 10 bases between them. The CDR3: CASSPRAGNQPQHF. In DNA, the CDR3 is TGTGCCAGCAGCCCCCGGGCGGGCAATCAGCCCCAGCATTTT.

This clonotype was picked up a small number of times. The V and J genes are TRBV6-1 and TRBJ2-7; 7 nucleotides match TRBD1. This CDR3 is built from 13 residues. Germline values: CDR1 MNHNS, CDR2 SASEGT. V was pared by 10 bases and J by 6 bases, with 12 bases of the junction left unmatched. CDR3 sequence (DNA): TGTGCCACCTATAGGGGGCTGTCGCTCGAGCAGTACTTC. This codes for CATYRGLSLEQYF.

The chain joins TRBV25-1 to TRBJ2-2; 8 nucleotides line up with TRBD2. V gave up 1 base and J gave up 3 bases; unmatched junction bases: 10. Germline CDR1 reads MGHDK; CDR2 reads SYGVNS. The CDR3 extends over 18 amino acids. CDR3 bases: TGTGCCAGCAGTGAATCCCCCCCCGGGAGGGCCGACACCGGGGAGCTGTTTTTT. Its protein product is CASSESPPGRADTGELFF.

This clonotype was counted many times. The chain is built from TRBV7-2 and TRBJ2-1, with 9 nucleotides matching TRBD2. With V trimmed by 5 bases and J by 15 bases, 14 bases remained unmatched. The CDR3 runs to 14 residues. Per the germline V gene, CDR1 is SGHTA and CDR2 is FQGNSA. CDR3 DNA sequence: TGTGCCAGCAGCCCGGGGTGGCGGGGGGGCCTAGTGTTCTTC. Translated: CASSPGWRGGLVFF.

This chain uses TRBV7-6 with TRBJ2-5, with D hard to call. The V gene's germline CDR1 is SGHVS and CDR2 FNYEAQ. V shed 8 bases and J shed 0 bases, with 10 bases lying between them. The CDR3 is 13 amino acids. The CDR3 DNA is TGTGCCAGCGGGTGGGCAGACCAAGAGACCCAGTACTTC. Amino acid sequence: CASGWADQETQYF. Looking up the rest from reference TRBV7-6 and TRBJ2-5 gives the full variable domain: GAGVSQSPRYKVTKRGQDVALRCDPISGHVSLYWYRQALGQGPEFLTYFNYEAQQDKSGLPNDRFSAERPEGSISTLTIQRTEQRDSAMYRCASGWADQETQYFGPGTRLLVL.

In its sample, this clonotype was seen a few times. The chain uses TRBV28 and TRBJ2-1; 14 bases match TRBD2. The germline CDR1 and CDR2 sequences are MDHEN and SYDVKM. The CDR3 length is 15 residues. Trimming at V came to 6 bases and at J to 8 bases, leaving 6 bases not matched to a gene. DNA of the CDR3: TGTGCCAGCAGCCAGGGGACTAGCGGGAGCTATGAGCAGTTCTTC. Translation: CASSQGTSGSYEQFF. Full variable domain (outside the CDR3, taken from reference TRBV28 and TRBJ2-1): DVKVTQSSRYLVKRTGEKVFLECVQDMDHENMFWYRQDPGLGLRLIYFSYDVKMKEKGDIPEGYSVSREKKERFSLILESASTNQTSMYLCASSQGTSGSYEQFFGPGTRLTVL.

This rearrangement joins TRBV6-1 to TRBJ2-1; D may match TRBD1 or TRBD2 (5 bases each). Germline V gene sequence: CDR1 MNHNS, CDR2 SASEGT. Trimming left V 5 bases short and J 6 bases short, with 23 bases between. The CDR3 runs 17 residues. The CDR3 protein is CASSFAPPGSPGNEQFF. In nucleotides, the CDR3 is TGTGCCAGCAGTTTCGCCCCCCCAGGGAGCCCCGGCAATGAGCAGTTCTTC.

The chain recombines TRBV5-1 with TRBJ2-5; 8 positions agree with TRBD1. Germline loops: CDR1 SGHRS, CDR2 YFSETQ. V shed 3 bases and J 4 bases; nucleotides not matched to a gene: 8. This CDR3 is 15 amino acids long. CDR3 sequence reads: CASSSAGQGGETQYF. In nucleotides, the CDR3 is TGCGCCAGCAGCTCTGCCGGACAGGGCGGAGAGACCCAGTACTTC.

The V call is TRBV4-1, the J call TRBJ2-5; D might be TRBD2 (5 bases). The V end lost 1 base, the J end lost 2 bases, and 14 bases lay between the germline ends. Looked up from germline, CDR1 is MGHRA and CDR2 is YSYEKL. This CDR3 is 16 amino acids long. CDR3 sequence: CASSQVSQRKQETQYF. The DNA for the CDR3 is TGCGCCAGCAGCCAAGTCTCCCAGCGGAAACAAGAGACCCAGTACTTC.

Here the CDR3 reads CASGFFGSATDTQYF. Written as DNA, the CDR3 is TGTGCTAGTGGTTTCTTTGGTAGCGCCACAGATACGCAGTATTTT. The V and J genes are TRBV12-5 and TRBJ2-3; TRBD2 is a possible D gene (5 bases). Per the germline V gene, CDR1 is LGHNT and CDR2 is FRNRAP. V gave up 3 bases and J gave up 2 bases, with 12 bases separating them. The CDR3 totals 15 residues.

DNA for the CDR3: TGCGCCAGCAGCCAAGAGTACAGGACTAGCGGGAGTTCGGATACGCAGTATTTT. Amino acids: CASSQEYRTSGSSDTQYF. The chain has TRBV4-3 and TRBJ2-3, with TRBD2 identical over 13 bases. The CDR3 has 18 amino acids. After removal of 0 bases from V and 6 bases from J, the junction contained 9 bases not matched to a gene. Germline assignment: CDR1 LGHNA and CDR2 YSLEER.

This clonotype was observed a handful of times. The chain's CDR3 is CASGVTPGIFSTDTQYF. Written as DNA, the CDR3 is TGTGCCAGCGGTGTGACCCCCGGCATTTTTAGCACAGATACGCAGTATTTT. The chain couples TRBV7-9 to TRBJ2-3; no clear D gene. This CDR3 is 17 amino acids long. V was trimmed by 8 bases and J by 0 bases, leaving 21 bases between them. Germline values: CDR1 SEHNR, CDR2 FQNEAQ (reference sequence).

The V call is TRBV19, the J call TRBJ2-5; D gene ambiguous. The CDR3 covers 13 residues. Per the germline V gene, CDR1 is LNHDA and CDR2 is SQIVND (reference sequence). The germline V and J ends were trimmed by 5 bases and 5 bases, with 12 bases remaining between them. The DNA for the CDR3 is TGTGCCAGTAGTCCACGCCTGGGGGAGACCCAGTACTTC. The encoded protein is CASSPRLGETQYF.

Of note for this clonotype: The junction departs from germline at one end; a sequencing error may be responsible. The CDR3 loop reads CASSIRTGRGGGQETQHF. The CDR3 nucleotides are TGTGCCAGCAGCATCAGGACAGGGAGAGGGGGCGGCCAAGAGACCCAGCACTTC. J is TRBJ2-5 and V is TRBV7-4; TRBD1 agrees at 8 bases. Germline V gene data show CDR1 as SGHVT and CDR2 as SQSDAQ. This CDR3 contains 18 residues.

This clonotype was picked up a small number of times. The chain links TRBV7-9 to TRBJ2-7; TRBD2 matches at 10 bases. With 3 bases clipped from V and 0 bases from J, the junction kept 8 bases outside the gene matches. Germline CDR1 reads SEHNR; CDR2 reads FQNEAQ (reference sequence). This CDR3 spans 17 amino acids. CDR3 residues: CASSFVGLAQSSYEQYF. CDR3 bases: TGTGCCAGCAGCTTCGTGGGACTAGCGCAGAGCTCCTACGAGCAGTACTTC.

V is TRBV11-2 and J is TRBJ2-1; TRBD2 matches 7 bases. V was clipped by 0 bases and J by 4 bases; unmatched bases: 9. Germline CDR1 SGHAT, CDR2 FQNNGV. The CDR3 has 17 amino acids. CDR3: CASSLEGLSGTYNEQFF. The CDR3 coding sequence is TGTGCCAGCAGCTTAGAAGGCCTAAGCGGGACTTACAATGAGCAGTTCTTC.